The T cell receptor beta chain under discussion was sequenced for a study of blood T cell repertoires in COVID-19. Data came from immunoSEQ multiplex PCR; TCRdb stores just in-frame clones and leaves some out. Of fewer than 250,000 clones in the sample, 84% were seen once. The study drew participants aged about 18 to 89 years from some 23 US areas. Recovery among Cohort 3 donors was established by two negative PCRs, clearance, or symptom resolution. CDR3 length equals 13 residues. After removal of 2 bases from V and 7 bases from J, the junction contained 1 base not matched to a gene. The V and J genes are TRBV12-3 or TRBV12-4 and TRBJ1-5; 8 bases line up with TRBD1. Sequences were obtained from PBMCs or T cells enriched from blood (not recorded which). This sequence was found in a woman in her 40s who had recovered from COVID-19. CDR3 residues: CASSLTGGQPQHF. CDR3 DNA: TGTGCCAGCAGTTTAACAGGGGGACAGCCCCAGCATTTT.